Each of the 6 T cell receptor beta chains below was sequenced from the same sample in a study of patients with pleural tuberculosis. Each CDR3 protein gets one entry after TCRdb re-called the reads with MiXCR. In the table there are approximately 53,000 distinct CDR3 sequences, less than 9.5% of which are singletons. The receptors originated from a human donor with pleural tuberculosis.

This clonotype has a count of ten or more. CDR3 bases: TGTGCCAGCAGCCCCCGAACAAACACAGATACGCAGTATTTT. Translated: CASSPRTNTDTQYF. This chain links TRBV14 with TRBJ2-3; D gene ambiguous. CDR3 length equals 14 residues. CDR1 SGHDN and CDR2 FVKESK come from the germline V gene. Trimming cost V 4 bases and J 2 bases, with 10 bases left between them.

This clonotype was seen many times. This chain connects TRBV10-2 to TRBJ2-7; D remains unclear. Trimming stripped 3 bases from V and 3 bases from J, with 9 bases between. This CDR3 comprises 13 residues. Germline CDR1 and CDR2: WSHSY and SAAADI. This CDR3 is CASSDEHSYEQYF. CDR3 nucleotide sequence: TGCGCCAGCAGTGATGAACACAGCTACGAGCAGTACTTC.

This clonotype was detected many times. This chain connects TRBV29-1 to TRBJ1-1; D not certain. The CDR3 loop spans 13 amino acids. Germline CDR1 is SQVTM and CDR2 is ANQGSEA. V lost 7 bases and J lost 4, with 16 bases in between. The CDR3 sequence is CSGSLQEGTEAFF. The DNA for the CDR3 is TGCAGCGGCTCACTCCAGGAGGGCACTGAAGCTTTCTTT.

This clonotype was observed many times. The rearrangement uses TRBV24-1 and TRBJ2-1; D call uncertain. The CDR3 has 13 residues. The V gene lost 12 bases and the J gene lost 7 bases, with 18 bases spanning the gap. Germline CDR1 and CDR2: KGHDR and SFDVKD. The CDR3 DNA reads TGTGCCTCCGCTGGGGATTTGGTTAATGAGCAGTTCTTC. Its translation is CASAGDLVNEQFF.

Many counts were recorded for this clonotype. CDR3 coding DNA: TGTGCCAGCTCACTAAGCAGGGAAGCTTTCTTT. Translated, it gives CASSLSREAFF. This sequence joins TRBV18 and TRBJ1-1; D is uncertain. V was trimmed by 4 bases and J by 8 bases, leaving 8 bases between them. This CDR3 is 11 amino acids long. Germline V gene sequence: CDR1 KGHSH, CDR2 LQKENI. Based on the CDR3 plus reference TRBV18 and TRBJ1-1, the full variable domain is NAGVMQNPRHLVRRRGQEARLRCSPMKGHSHVYWYRQLPEEGLKFMVYLQKENIIDESGMPKERFSAEFPKEGPSILRIQQVVRGDSAAYFCASSLSREAFFGQGTRLTVV.

This clonotype was seen more than once but under ten times. J is TRBJ2-2 and V is TRBV4-2, with 14 bases matching TRBD2. This CDR3 spans 17 amino acids. The germline CDR1 and CDR2 sequences are LGHNA and YNFKEQ. J was trimmed by 5 bases and V by 4 bases; bases with no gene match: 6. The CDR3 loop is CASSPGTSGRRTGELFF. CDR3 in DNA: TGTGCCAGCAGCCCCGGGACTAGCGGGAGAAGAACCGGGGAGCTGTTTTTT.